The T cell receptor beta chain under discussion was sequenced for a study of blood T cell repertoires in COVID-19. About the research overall: PBMCs, B-cell-depleted T cells, or T cells were the source of the cDNA or gDNA that made up the material.

Only in-frame clones appear in the TCRdb table, and some are missing; sequencing was by immunoSEQ multiplex PCR. Among around 340,000 clones listed, approximately 86% were seen once. The source is a woman aged 55 to 70 with COVID-19, enrolled during active disease. Sequencing was performed on peripheral blood.

The CDR3 reads CASSLARGGRYEQYF. For the CDR3, the DNA is TGCGCCAGCAGCTTGGCCAGAGGGGGCCGTTACGAGCAGTACTTC. The chain joins TRBV5-1 to TRBJ2-7; 7 nucleotides align to TRBD1. The trim removed 0 bases at V and 4 bases at J, leaving 7 bases unmatched. CDR1 and CDR2 (germline): SGHRS, YFSETQ. This CDR3 is built from 15 residues.